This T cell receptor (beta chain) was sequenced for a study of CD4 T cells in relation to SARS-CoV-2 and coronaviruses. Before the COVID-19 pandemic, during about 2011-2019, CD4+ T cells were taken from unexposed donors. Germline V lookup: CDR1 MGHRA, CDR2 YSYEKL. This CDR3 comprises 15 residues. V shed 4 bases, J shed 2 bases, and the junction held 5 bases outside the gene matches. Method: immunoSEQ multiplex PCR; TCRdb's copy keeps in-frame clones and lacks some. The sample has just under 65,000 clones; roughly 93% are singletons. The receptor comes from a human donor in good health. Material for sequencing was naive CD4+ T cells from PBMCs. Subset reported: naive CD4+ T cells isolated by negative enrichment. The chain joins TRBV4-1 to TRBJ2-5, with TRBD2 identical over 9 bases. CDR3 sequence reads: CASSPRLAVQETQYF. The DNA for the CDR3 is TGCGCCAGCAGCCCCCGACTAGCGGTGCAAGAGACCCAGTACTTC.